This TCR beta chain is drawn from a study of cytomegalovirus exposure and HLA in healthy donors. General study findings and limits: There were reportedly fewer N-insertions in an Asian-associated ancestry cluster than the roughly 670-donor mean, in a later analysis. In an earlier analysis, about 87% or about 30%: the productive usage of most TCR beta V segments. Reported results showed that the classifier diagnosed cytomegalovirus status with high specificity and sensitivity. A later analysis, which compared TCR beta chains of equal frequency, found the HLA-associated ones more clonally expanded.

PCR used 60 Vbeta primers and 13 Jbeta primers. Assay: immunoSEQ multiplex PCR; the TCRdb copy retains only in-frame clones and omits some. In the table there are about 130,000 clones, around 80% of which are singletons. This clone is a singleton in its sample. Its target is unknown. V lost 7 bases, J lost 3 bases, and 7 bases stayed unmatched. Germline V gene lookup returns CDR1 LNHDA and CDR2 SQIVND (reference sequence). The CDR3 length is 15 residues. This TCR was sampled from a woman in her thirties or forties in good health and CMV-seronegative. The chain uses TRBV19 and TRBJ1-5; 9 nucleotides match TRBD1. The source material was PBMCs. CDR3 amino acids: CASKTGTGYNQPQHF. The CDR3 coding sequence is TGTGCCAGTAAGACCGGGACAGGGTACAATCAGCCCCAGCATTTT.